These 4 T cell receptor beta chains were sequenced from one sample in a study of technical replicates of blood from a few donors. Measured with immunoSEQ multiplex PCR; TCRdb has only the in-frame clones, and not every one. The data show about 76,000 clones, roughly nine tenths seen once. The sequencing sample was made of T cells isolated from PBMCs. Receptors were obtained from a human donor in good health.

The CDR3 protein is CASSSRRTSGSSHWDEQYF. The CDR3 nucleotides are TGTGCCAGCAGCTCACGTCGGACTAGCGGGTCTTCCCATTGGGACGAGCAGTACTTC. The chain combines TRBV5-4 with TRBJ2-7; TRBD2 matches at 11 bases. The V gene's germline CDR1 is SGHNT and CDR2 YYREEE (reference sequence). With V trimmed by 3 bases and J by 5 bases, 19 bases remained unmatched. This CDR3 region has 19 residues.

The rearrangement uses TRBV7-2 and TRBJ2-5, with TRBD2 as a possible D gene (6 bases). The CDR3 is made up of 15 amino acids. Germline V gene lookup returns CDR1 SGHTA and CDR2 FQGNSA. The V and J ends lost 2 bases and 5 bases respectively, with 15 bases between them. The DNA of the CDR3 is TGTGCCAGCAGCTTACCGGTCCCGGGAGTCGAGACCCAGTACTTC. Its protein is CASSLPVPGVETQYF. Supplemented by reference TRBV7-2 and TRBJ2-5, the full variable domain reads GAGVSQSPSNKVTEKGKDVELRCDPISGHTALYWYRQSLGQGLEFLIYFQGNSAPDKSGLPSDRFSAERTGGSVSTLTIQRTQQEDSAVYLCASSLPVPGVETQYFGPGTRLLVL.

This clone was found a few times. The rearrangement joins TRBV7-2 to TRBJ2-2; 7 bases match TRBD1. The CDR3 runs to 15 residues. The germline gives CDR1 SGHTA, CDR2 FQGNSA. J lost 5 bases, V lost 1 base, and 4 bases had no gene match. This chain's CDR3 is CASSLGLQGTGELFF. CDR3 coding DNA: TGTGCCAGCAGCTTAGGGTTACAGGGGACCGGGGAGCTGTTTTTT.

This chain connects TRBV9 to TRBJ2-1; no clear D. The CDR3 has 14 amino acids. CDR1 SGDLS and CDR2 YYNGEE come from the germline V gene. The ends were cut back, 3 bases at V and 3 bases at J, with 10 bases in the middle. CDR3 coding DNA: TGTGCCAGCAGCGCCCCTCGCGGCTACAATGAGCAGTTCTTC. Translated, it gives CASSAPRGYNEQFF.